The clone carrying this TCR beta chain turned up a few times. The data originate from a study of radiotherapy plus CTLA-4 blockade in lung cancer. V dropped 1 base and J dropped 0 bases, with 14 bases sitting between them. Looked up from germline, CDR1 is SGDLS and CDR2 is YYNGEE. The CDR3 totals 17 residues. The data were produced by immunoSEQ multiplex PCR, yet TCRdb's version contains in-frame clones alone and is incomplete. The sample has 13,000 to 15,000 clones, about 70% seen once. This clonotype was obtained from a human donor with non-small cell lung cancer whose response to radiotherapy plus ipilimumab could not be evaluated. This specimen was peripheral blood, taken from a patient treated with radiotherapy plus ipilimumab. The chain joins TRBV9 to TRBJ1-3, with D perhaps matching TRBD1 (5 bases). The CDR3 loop is CASSVRGTGDSGNTIYF. Written as DNA, the CDR3 is TGTGCCAGCAGCGTACGGGGGACGGGCGACTCTGGAAACACCATATATTTT. Full variable domain (rest looked up from reference TRBV9 and TRBJ1-3): DSGVTQTPKHLITATGQRVTLRCSPRSGDLSVYWYQQSLDQGLQFLIQYYNGEERAKGNILERFSAQQFPDLHSELNLSSLELGDSALYFCASSVRGTGDSGNTIYFGEGSWLTVV.